Listed below are T cell receptor beta chains from one sample, sequenced in a study of identical twins. TCRdb called the 5' RACE reads again in MiXCR, with one record for every CDR3 protein. Of some 500,000 distinct CDR3 sequences listed, around 20% are singletons. The same sample was also used in a study of T cells expressing NK-cell markers.

Material for sequencing was CD4+ T cells sorted from blood. The source of these receptors is a woman aged 18-35 years in good health. The CDR3 runs from the conserved cysteine through the conserved F or W. D genes are given only for firm matches. Size tells how often a clone was seen (once, few, many) or the class of an expanded clone, and some rows leave it out.

TRBJ2-4	once	TRBD2	TRBV7-2	TGTGCCAGCAGCTTACCGCAGGGACTAGCGATAGCCAAAAACATTCAGTACTTC	CASSLPQGLAIAKNIQYF
TRBJ2-7	many	NA	TRBV12-3/TRBV12-4	TGTGCCAGCAGTTTTCGCTTTCAAACAAACGAGCAGTACTTC	CASSFRFQTNEQYF
TRBJ2-7	NA	NA	TRBV25-1	TGTGCCAGCACCCCCGCCGGGACCTCCTACGAGCAGTACTTC	CASTPAGTSYEQYF
TRBJ1-1	many	NA	TRBV29-1	TGCAGCGTTGAGACAGAGGGGGGGACTGAAGCTTTCTTT	CSVETEGGTEAFF
TRBJ1-1	NA	NA	TRBV20-1	TGCAGTGCTAAAAGAATGAACACTGAAGCTTTCTTT	CSAKRMNTEAFF
TRBJ2-1	few	NA	TRBV15	TGTGCCACCAGCAGAGATTTACAGGCTCAGCAGTTCTTC	CATSRDLQAQQFF
TRBJ1-2	few	NA	TRBV6-1	TGTGCCAGCAGTCCCGCGGGGGGCTCAGTTTACGGCTACACCTTC	CASSPAGGSVYGYTF
TRBJ2-2	many	TRBD2	TRBV5-1	TGCGCCAGCAGCTGGAGGACTAGCGGGGGGCCGGGGACCGGGGAGCTGTTTTTT	CASSWRTSGGPGTGELFF
TRBJ2-1	few	NA	TRBV27	TGTGCCAGCAGTCCCGTGAGGTACAATGAGCAGTTCTTC	CASSPVRYNEQFF
TRBJ2-1	few	TRBD1	TRBV12-3/TRBV12-4	TGTGCCAGCAGTTACAGGGGGATGATCAATGAGCAGTTCTTC	CASSYRGMINEQFF
TRBJ2-2	once	NA	TRBV27	TGTGCCAGCAGAACAGTTACGGGCAGGGTCGGAACCGGGGAGCTGTTTTTT	CASRTVTGRVGTGELFF
TRBJ2-1	NA	NA	TRBV24-1	TGTGCCACCAGTCCCCGGACCTACAATGAGCAGTTCTTC	CATSPRTYNEQFF
TRBJ1-1	NA	TRBD1	TRBV4-3	TGCGCCAGCAGCCAAGGCGGGACAGCTGTTGAAGCTTTCTTT	CASSQGGTAVEAFF
TRBJ2-3	few	NA	TRBV29-1	TGCAGCGGGGGGAGTGCGGATACGCAGTATTTT	CSGGSADTQYF
TRBJ1-5	NA	TRBD1	TRBV15	TGTGCCACCAGCAGTGACAGGGGTCTCGCGCCCCAGCATTTT	CATSSDRGLAPQHF
TRBJ2-6	NA	NA	TRBV5-1	TGCGCCAGCAGCGACATGAGGGCCGGGGCCAACGTCCTGACTTTC	CASSDMRAGANVLTF
TRBJ2-7	NA	TRBD2	TRBV7-2	TGTGCCAGCAGCCCCGCTGGACTAGCAAACTACGAGCAGTACTTC	CASSPAGLANYEQYF
TRBJ2-7	few	TRBD2	TRBV5-1	TGCGCCAGCAGGTCAACGGGAGGAGATCTAGGCCTACGAGTTGGGCAGTACTTC	CASRSTGGDLGLRVGQYF
TRBJ1-1	many	TRBD1	TRBV24-1	TGTGCCACCAGTGACGCGACAGGGAGCGCTTTCTTT	CATSDATGSAFF
TRBJ2-7	few	TRBD2	TRBV5-4	TGTGCCAGCAGCGACACTAGCGGGAGAGTCTACGAGCAGTACTTC	CASSDTSGRVYEQYF
TRBJ1-1	few	TRBD1	TRBV4-3	TGCGCCAGCAGCCAAGGGACAGGGTCGTTGGTTGAAGCTTTCTTT	CASSQGTGSLVEAFF
TRBJ1-5	few	NA	TRBV12-3/TRBV12-4	TGTGCCAGCAGACCTACCGGGGACTATCAACCCCAGCATTTT	CASRPTGDYQPQHF
TRBJ2-7	NA	NA	TRBV30	TGTGCCTGGAGTGTACGGAGGAGTGAGCAGTACTTC	CAWSVRRSEQYF
TRBJ1-6	few	TRBD1	TRBV5-1	TGCGCCAGCAGCCTCGGGACAGGGAATTCACCCCTCCACTTT	CASSLGTGNSPLHF
TRBJ2-1	NA	TRBD1	TRBV7-9	TGTGCCACCCCAGGGGACAGCCAGTTAAATGAGCAGTTCTTC	CATPGDSQLNEQFF